Shown below are 9 T cell receptor beta chains from a single sample sequenced in a study of blood T cell repertoires in COVID-19. Clones were sequenced by immunoSEQ multiplex PCR, and TCRdb holds only the in-frame ones, with some missing. The sample gives about 260,000 clones, approximately 88% of which show up once; more than 0.55% is in the top ten. Sequenced material: peripheral blood. These receptors originate from a human donor in a cohort sampled during active COVID-19.

The V and J genes are TRBV30 and TRBJ2-5; TRBD1 is a possible D gene (5 bases). The V end was cut by 0 bases, the J end by 5 bases, with 16 bases between. Looked up from germline, CDR1 is GTSNPN and CDR2 is SVGIG (reference sequence). CDR3 length: 15 amino acids. The CDR3 loop reads CAWSVQGLQGETQYF. CDR3 nucleotide sequence: TGTGCCTGGAGTGTGCAGGGCCTGCAAGGGGAGACCCAGTACTTC.

The chain uses TRBV6-2 or TRBV6-3 and TRBJ2-5; D remains unclear. Trimming took off 2 bases at V and 5 bases at J, with 3 bases between the two ends. The CDR3 totals 11 residues. Germline V lookup: CDR1 MNHEY, CDR2 SVGEGT. CDR3 in DNA: TGTGCCAGCAGTTACCCGGAGACCCAGTACTTC. Translated: CASSYPETQYF.

This chain connects TRBV11-2 to TRBJ2-3; the D gene is possibly TRBD1 (5 bases). The CDR3 sequence is 14 residues long. Germline V gene data show CDR1 as SGHAT and CDR2 as FQNNGV. V was shortened by 1 base and J by 3 bases, with 8 bases between the two germline ends. CDR3 sequence reads: CASSLGRVTDTQYF. Here the CDR3 DNA reads TGTGCCAGCAGCTTAGGCAGGGTAACAGATACGCAGTATTTT.

The V call is TRBV19, the J call TRBJ2-7, with 8 bases that match TRBD1. There are 14 residues in the CDR3. CDR1 is LNHDA and CDR2 is SQIVND in the germline V gene (reference sequence). With V trimmed by 1 base and J by 6 bases, 5 bases remained unmatched. The CDR3 DNA reads as TGTGCCAGTAGTATAGCAGGGGGCACGGGCGAGCAGTACTTC. This translates into CASSIAGGTGEQYF.

The chain couples TRBV5-6 to TRBJ1-5; no definite D call. The CDR3 length is 15 residues. CDR1 is SGHDT and CDR2 is YYEEEE in the germline V gene. V was shortened by 4 bases and J by 0 bases, with 11 bases between the two germline ends. As DNA, the CDR3 is TGTGCCAGCAGCATTCGGCGGAATAGCAATCAGCCCCAGCATTTT. This encodes CASSIRRNSNQPQHF.

This chain uses TRBV27 with TRBJ1-5; tentative D call: TRBD1 (5 bases). V was trimmed by 6 bases and J by 4 bases, leaving 19 bases between them. CDR3 length: 16 amino acids. Germline lookup yields CDR1 MNHEY and CDR2 SMNVEV (reference sequence). CDR3 coding DNA: TGTGCCAGCAGCCATTGTTGTGGGGGGAGTAATCAGCCCCAGCATTTT. It codes for CASSHCCGGSNQPQHF.

The chain has TRBV2 and TRBJ2-7; tentatively, D is TRBD1 (5 bases). Trimming shortened V by 3 bases and J by 6 bases, and 6 bases separated the two germline ends. The CDR3 loop spans 11 amino acids. Germline loops: CDR1 SNHLY, CDR2 FYNNEI. The CDR3 sequence is CASSDRVEQYF. Here the CDR3 DNA reads TGTGCCAGCAGTGACAGGGTCGAGCAGTACTTC.

This clone has a single count. This sequence joins TRBV6-2 or TRBV6-3 and TRBJ2-1; TRBD2 is a possible D gene (6 bases). The ends were cut back, 7 bases at V and 8 bases at J, with 21 bases in the middle. This CDR3 spans 15 amino acids. Germline CDR1 reads MNHEY; CDR2 reads SVGEGT. CDR3 sequence (DNA): TGTGCCAGCACCCCACCCGGCAGGGAGGTCGATGAGCAGTTCTTC. Protein product: CASTPPGREVDEQFF.

V and J are TRBV6-5 and TRBJ1-2, with 7 positions matching TRBD1. The CDR3 contains 12 residues. CDR1 MNHEY and CDR2 SVGAGI come from the germline V gene. The J segment lost 3 bases and the V segment lost 11 bases, leaving 6 bases of the junction unmatched. The CDR3 DNA sequence: TGTGCCGACGAACAGGGGCACTATGGCTACACCTTC. Amino acids: CADEQGHYGYTF.